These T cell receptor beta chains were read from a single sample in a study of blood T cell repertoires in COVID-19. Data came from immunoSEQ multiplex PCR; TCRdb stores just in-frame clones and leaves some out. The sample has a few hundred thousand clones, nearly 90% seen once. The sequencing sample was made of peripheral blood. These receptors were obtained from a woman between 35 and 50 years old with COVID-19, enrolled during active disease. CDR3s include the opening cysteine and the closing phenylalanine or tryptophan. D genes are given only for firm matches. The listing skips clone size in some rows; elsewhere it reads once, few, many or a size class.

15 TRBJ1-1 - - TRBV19 TGTGCCAGTAGTATAATCGTGAGGGCGGCCACTGAAGCTTTCTTT CASSIIVRAATEAFF
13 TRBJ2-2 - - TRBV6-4 TGTGCCAGCAGTGCTACAGAAACCGGGGAGCTGTTTTTT CASSATETGELFF
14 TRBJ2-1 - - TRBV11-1 TGTGCCAGCTCCCCTGTGAGCTCCTACAATGAGCAGTTCTTC CASSPVSSYNEQFF
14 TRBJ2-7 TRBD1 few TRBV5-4 TGTGCCAGCAGCGCAGCGACAGGGAACTACGAGCAGTACTTC CASSAATGNYEQYF
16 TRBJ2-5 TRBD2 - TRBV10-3 TGTGCCATCAGCGACCCGGGACTAGCGGGAGAAGAGACCCAGTACTTC CAISDPGLAGEETQYF
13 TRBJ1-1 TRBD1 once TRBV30 TGTGCCTGGAGTGTTAGTAGACAGGGAAGGGCTTTCTTT CAWSVSRQGRAFF
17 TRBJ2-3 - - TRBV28 TGTGCCAGCAGTCCCCCCAACTTGGCGGGGGCAACAGATACGCAGTATTTT CASSPPNLAGATDTQYF
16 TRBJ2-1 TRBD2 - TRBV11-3 TGTGCCAGCAGCTTAGCCTCGGCGGGGGGGCAAAATGAGCAGTTCTTC CASSLASAGGQNEQFF
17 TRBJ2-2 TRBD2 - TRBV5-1 TGCGCCAGCAGCCCGAAACTAGCGGGAGGCCGTCCCGGGGAGCTGTTTTTT CASSPKLAGGRPGELFF
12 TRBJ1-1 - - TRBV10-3 TGTGCCTCACGGGGTCTGAACACTGAAGCTTTCTTT CASRGLNTEAFF
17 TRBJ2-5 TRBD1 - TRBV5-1 TGCGCCAGCAGCAGACTGAGGTCGGGACAGGGGGCGGAGACCCAGTACTTC CASSRLRSGQGAETQYF
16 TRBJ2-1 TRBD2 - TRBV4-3 TGCGCCAGCAGCCAAGTGGCTAGCGGGCAAGAAGGTGAGCAGTTCTTC CASSQVASGQEGEQFF
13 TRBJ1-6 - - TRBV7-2 TGTGCCAGCAGCCAGAAGGGGAATTCACCCCTCCACTTT CASSQKGNSPLHF
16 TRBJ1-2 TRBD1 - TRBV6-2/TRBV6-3 TGTGCCAGCAGTTACCCGCCCTGGACAGGGAACTATGGCTACACCTTC CASSYPPWTGNYGYTF
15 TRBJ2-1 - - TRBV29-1 TGCAGCGTGCGAGACAGAATCCTCTCGGACAATGAGCAGTTCTTC CSVRDRILSDNEQFF
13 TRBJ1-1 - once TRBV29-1 TGCAGCGTTGAAATTCAGAGGGAAACTGAAGCTTTCTTT CSVEIQRETEAFF
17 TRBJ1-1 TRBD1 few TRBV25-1 TGTGCCAGCATACTCTTGTGGACAGGGCGTCCCTCCACTGAAGCTTTCTTT CASILLWTGRPSTEAFF
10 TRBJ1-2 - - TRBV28 TGTGCCAGCAGCACGACAAGCTACACCTTC CASSTTSYTF
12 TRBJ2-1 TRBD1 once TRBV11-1 TGTGCCAGCAGCCAGGGGGCGTCTGAGCAGTTCTTC CASSQGASEQFF
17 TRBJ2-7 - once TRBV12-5 TGTGCTAGTGGTCGACCCCCAACAGGGCCCAACTCCTACGAGCAGTACTTC CASGRPPTGPNSYEQYF
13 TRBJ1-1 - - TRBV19 TGTGCCAGTAGTATGCGGGGGCAGACTGAAGCTTTCTTT CASSMRGQTEAFF
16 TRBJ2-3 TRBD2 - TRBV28 TGTGCCAGCAGTCGAGGACTAGCGGGGGGGGCAGATACGCAGTATTTT CASSRGLAGGADTQYF
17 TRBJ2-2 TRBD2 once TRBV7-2 TGTGCCAGCAGCTTAGTGACTCTAGCGGGCCGCACCGGGGAGCTGTTTTTT CASSLVTLAGRTGELFF
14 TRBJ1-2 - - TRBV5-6 TGTGCCAGCAGCTTGGGGACAGCTAACTATGGCTACACCTTC CASSLGTANYGYTF
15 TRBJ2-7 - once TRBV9 TGTGCCAGCAGCCCTTGGGGGGACAGCTCCTACGAGCAGTACTTC CASSPWGDSSYEQYF
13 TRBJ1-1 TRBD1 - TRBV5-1 TGCGCCAGCGGGGACAGGGTATACACTGAAGCTTTCTTT CASGDRVYTEAFF
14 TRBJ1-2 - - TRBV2 TGTGCCAGCAGTGAACTTAGTTTGGTAGATGGCTACACCTTC CASSELSLVDGYTF
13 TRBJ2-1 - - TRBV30 TGTGCCTGGAGGCGAACAGCATACAATGAGCAGTTCTTC CAWRRTAYNEQFF
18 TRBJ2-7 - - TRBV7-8 TGTGCCAGCAGCCCCCTCCGTCCAAGTTCGGACCGGGACTACGAGCAGTACTTC CASSPLRPSSDRDYEQYF
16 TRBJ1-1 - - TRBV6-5 TGTGCCAGCAGTTACTCGATAAGGCAGGGGAACACTGAAGCTTTCTTT CASSYSIRQGNTEAFF
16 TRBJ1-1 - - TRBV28 TGTGCCAGCAGTTCTCCTTCCAGGGTGTTGAACACTGAAGCTTTCTTT CASSSPSRVLNTEAFF
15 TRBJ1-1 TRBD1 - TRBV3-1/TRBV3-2 TGTGCCAGCAGCCAAGCTGTCACAGGGGCCACTGAAGCTTTCTTT CASSQAVTGATEAFF
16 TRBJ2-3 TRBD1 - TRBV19 TGTGCCAGTAGTACCGGACAGGGCGGATTAGGCGATACGCAGTATTTT CASSTGQGGLGDTQYF
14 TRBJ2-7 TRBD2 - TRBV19 TGTGCCAGAAAGGCTAGCGGGAGGGCACGAGAGCAGTACTTC CARKASGRAREQYF
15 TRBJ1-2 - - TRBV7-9 TGTGCCAGCAGCTCACGCGACACGCTTAACTATGGCTACACCTTC CASSSRDTLNYGYTF
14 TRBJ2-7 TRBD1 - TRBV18 TGTGCCAGCTCACCGGGACAGGGGCCCTACGAGCAGTACTTC CASSPGQGPYEQYF
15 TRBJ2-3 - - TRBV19 TGTGCCAGTAGTATGGTAGGGGCCGGCACAGATACGCAGTATTTT CASSMVGAGTDTQYF
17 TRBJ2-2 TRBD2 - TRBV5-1 TGCGCCAGCAGCTTGCTGTCTAGCGGGACGAACACCGGGGAGCTGTTTTTT CASSLLSSGTNTGELFF
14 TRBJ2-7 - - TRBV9 TGTGCCAGCAGCGTAGGTGTACTCTCCTACGAGCAGTACTTC CASSVGVLSYEQYF
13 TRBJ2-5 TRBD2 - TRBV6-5 TGTGCCAGCGCTAGCGGCTACCAAGAGACCCAGTACTTC CASASGYQETQYF
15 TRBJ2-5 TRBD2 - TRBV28 TGTGCCAGCAGTTCCCTAGCGGGAGGTGGGGAGACCCAGTACTTC CASSSLAGGGETQYF
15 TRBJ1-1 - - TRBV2 TGTGCCGCGCTAGGGACACCGCTTATGAACACTGAAGCTTTCTTT CAALGTPLMNTEAFF
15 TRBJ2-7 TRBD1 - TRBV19 TGTGCCAGTAGCTCGAGACAGGGGGCAGTTCGCGAGCAGTACTTC CASSSRQGAVREQYF
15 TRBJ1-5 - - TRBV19 TGTGCCAGTAGTATCGACGGACAGCCGAATCAGCCCCAGCATTTT CASSIDGQPNQPQHF
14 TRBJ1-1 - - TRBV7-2 TGTGCCAGCAGGACAATCGGGGGGAGCACTGAAGCTTTCTTT CASRTIGGSTEAFF
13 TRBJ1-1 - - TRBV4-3 TGCGCCAGCAGCCTCGGACTTAACACTGAAGCTTTCTTT CASSLGLNTEAFF
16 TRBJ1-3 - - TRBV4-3 TGCGCCAGCAGTCTGGCGGGGTCTAGCTCTGGAAACACCATATATTTT CASSLAGSSSGNTIYF
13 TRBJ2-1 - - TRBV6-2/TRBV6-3 TGTGCCAGCAGTAACCGGACAGACAATGAGCAGTTCTTC CASSNRTDNEQFF
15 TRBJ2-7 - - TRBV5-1 TGCGCCAGCAGCTTGGTCACAGGGAGCTCCTACGAGCAGTACTTC CASSLVTGSSYEQYF
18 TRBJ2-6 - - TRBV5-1 TGCGCCAGCAGCTTGGGCACAGATTCCCCCTCTGGGGCCAACGTCCTGACTTTC CASSLGTDSPSGANVLTF
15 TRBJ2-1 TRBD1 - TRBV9 TGTGCCAGCAGCGCCTCGGGACAGGGGGGAAATGAGCAGTTCTTC CASSASGQGGNEQFF